The 2 T cell receptor beta chains reported below all come from one sample, sequenced in a study of Ad26.COV2.S vaccination and SARS-CoV-2 variants. Method: immunoSEQ multiplex PCR; TCRdb's copy keeps in-frame clones and lacks some. This table holds about 350,000 clones, 92% found once. The sequences come from peripheral blood, collected after recovery from COVID-19. Receptors originate from a human donor who had recovered from COVID-19.

The chain is built from TRBV19 and TRBJ1-4; perhaps TRBD1 as D (6 bases). CDR1 LNHDA and CDR2 SQIVND come from the germline V gene (reference sequence). The CDR3 spans 14 residues. V lost 7 bases, J lost 8 bases, and 17 bases lay in between. In DNA, the CDR3 is TGTGCCAGTAACCGACAGGCGTCCGGCGAAAAACTGTTTTTT. Protein product: CASNRQASGEKLFF.

The V gene is TRBV4-3, the J gene TRBJ2-3, with 9 nucleotides matching TRBD2. The CDR3 spans 15 residues. Trimming cost V 2 bases and J 4 bases; bases outside gene matches: 4. Germline loops: CDR1 LGHNA, CDR2 YSLEER. CDR3 coding DNA: TGCGCCAGCAGCCAATTGGGCGGGGGGGCAGATACGCAGTATTTT. Translating it yields CASSQLGGGADTQYF.